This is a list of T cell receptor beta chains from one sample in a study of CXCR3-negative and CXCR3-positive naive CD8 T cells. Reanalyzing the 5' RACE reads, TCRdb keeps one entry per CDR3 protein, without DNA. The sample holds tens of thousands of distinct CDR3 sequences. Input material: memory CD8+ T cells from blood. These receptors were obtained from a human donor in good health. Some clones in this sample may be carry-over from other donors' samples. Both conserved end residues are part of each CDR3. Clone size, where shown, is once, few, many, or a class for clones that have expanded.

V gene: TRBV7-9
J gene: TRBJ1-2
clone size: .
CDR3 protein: CASSDGTSPDYGYTF

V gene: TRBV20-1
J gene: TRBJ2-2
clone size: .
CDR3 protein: CSARDRGSGYTGELFF

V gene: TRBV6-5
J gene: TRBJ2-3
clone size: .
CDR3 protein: CASSYSTSGTQYF

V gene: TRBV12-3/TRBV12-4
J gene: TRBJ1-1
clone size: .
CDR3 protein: CASSSAADMNTEAFF

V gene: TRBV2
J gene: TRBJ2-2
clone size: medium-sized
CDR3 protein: CASSEGGELFF

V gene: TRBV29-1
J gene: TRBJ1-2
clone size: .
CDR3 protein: CSVEDRQGAAYGYTF

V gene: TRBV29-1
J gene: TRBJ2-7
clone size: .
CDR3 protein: CSVEGDFYEQYF

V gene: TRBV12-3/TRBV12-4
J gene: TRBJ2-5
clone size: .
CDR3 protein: CASSGAARPLVTETQYF

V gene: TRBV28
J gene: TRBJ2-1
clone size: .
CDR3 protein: CASSWTTYNEQFF

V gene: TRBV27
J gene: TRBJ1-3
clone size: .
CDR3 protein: CASSSFPRRGENTIYF

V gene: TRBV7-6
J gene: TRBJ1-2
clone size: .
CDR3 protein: CASSPLEGTWRYTF

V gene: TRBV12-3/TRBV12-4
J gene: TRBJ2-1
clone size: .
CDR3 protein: CASSLTSAGEFYNEQFF

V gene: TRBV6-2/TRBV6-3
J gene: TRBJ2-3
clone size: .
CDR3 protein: CASSPGQESDTQYF

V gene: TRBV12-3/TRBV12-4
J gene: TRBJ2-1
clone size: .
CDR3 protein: CASSPLGRLFF

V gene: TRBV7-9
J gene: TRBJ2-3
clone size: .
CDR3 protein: CASSPWEQPDTQYF

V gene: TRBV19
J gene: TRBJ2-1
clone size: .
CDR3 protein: CASSGTSGGASFNEQFF

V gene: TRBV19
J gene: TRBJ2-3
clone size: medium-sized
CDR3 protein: CASSGPYFASSTDTQYF

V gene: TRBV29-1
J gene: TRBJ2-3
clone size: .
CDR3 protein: CSVEGSGASIADTQYF

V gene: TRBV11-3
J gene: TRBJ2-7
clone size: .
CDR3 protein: CASSLGQGPYYYEQYF

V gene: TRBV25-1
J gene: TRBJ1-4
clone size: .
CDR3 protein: CASSEVTKLTSFSNEKLFF

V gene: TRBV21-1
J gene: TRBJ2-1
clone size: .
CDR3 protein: CASSKDRDSGPSYNEQFF

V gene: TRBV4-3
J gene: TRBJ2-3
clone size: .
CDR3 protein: CASSQAVGRGGTDTQYF

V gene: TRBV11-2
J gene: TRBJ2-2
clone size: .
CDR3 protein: CASSLGQGPNTGELFF

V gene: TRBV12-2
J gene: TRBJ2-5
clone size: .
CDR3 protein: CASRFLPGEGDQETQYF

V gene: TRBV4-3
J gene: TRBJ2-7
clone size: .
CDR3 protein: CASSQDPSGAYEQYF

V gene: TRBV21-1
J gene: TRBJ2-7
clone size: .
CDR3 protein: CASSKSCEDRGTYEQYF

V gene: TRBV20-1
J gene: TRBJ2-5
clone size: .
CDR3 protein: CSARLAGKETQYF

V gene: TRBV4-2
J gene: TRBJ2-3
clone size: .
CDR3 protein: CASSRFLAGGTDTQYF

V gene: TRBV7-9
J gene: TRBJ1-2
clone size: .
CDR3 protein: CASSRDRDGYTF

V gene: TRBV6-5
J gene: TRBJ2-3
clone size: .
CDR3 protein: CASSFSGGAADTQYF

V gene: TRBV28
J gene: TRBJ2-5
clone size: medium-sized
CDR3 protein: CASSQERKRKETQYF

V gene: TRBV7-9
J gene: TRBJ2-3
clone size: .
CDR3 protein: CASSLSRSGLYTQYF

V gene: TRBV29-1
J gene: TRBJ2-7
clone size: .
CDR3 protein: CSVEGRAYEQYF

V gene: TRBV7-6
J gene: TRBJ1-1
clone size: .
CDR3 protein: CASSILENTEAFF

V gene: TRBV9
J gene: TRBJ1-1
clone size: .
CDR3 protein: CASSVGQGSEYTEAFF

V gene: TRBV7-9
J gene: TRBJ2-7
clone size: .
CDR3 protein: CASSDRDRGPGEQYF

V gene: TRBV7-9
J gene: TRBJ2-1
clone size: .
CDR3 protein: CASSARGEQFF

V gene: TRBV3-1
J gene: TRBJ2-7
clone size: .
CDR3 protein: CASSQDLNEQYF

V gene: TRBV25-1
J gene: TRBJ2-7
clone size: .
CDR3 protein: CASSEMTANEQYF

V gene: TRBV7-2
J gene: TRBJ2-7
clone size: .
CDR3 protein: CASSFGGGAYEQYF

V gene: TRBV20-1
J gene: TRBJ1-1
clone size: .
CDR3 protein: CSARDGDSNTEAFF

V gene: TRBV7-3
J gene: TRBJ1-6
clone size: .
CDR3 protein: CASSIGAHSPLHF

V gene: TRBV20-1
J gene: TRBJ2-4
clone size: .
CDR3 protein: CSARERWTGRNIQYF